This TCR beta chain comes out of a study of T cells after yellow fever vaccination. Looking at the study overall: Those fractions that held only low numbers of cells were prepared using the SMART-Seq v4 Ultra Low Input RNA kit.

Points from the study as a whole: Across the CD4 and CD8 compartments, a small share of clonotypes was present in both. Repertoires obtained by FACS sorting could include abundant clonotypes that entered as contaminants from the bulk population.

MiXCR was run by TCRdb on the 5' RACE reads, yielding one entry per CDR3 protein. The data hold around 500,000 distinct CDR3 sequences, with just over 20% observed a single time. The CDR3 is 14 amino acids. Germline CDR1 SGHTA, CDR2 FQGTGA. Losses at the gene ends were 5 bases for V and 2 bases for J; bases not matched to a gene: 4. This clonotype was found many times. Its antigen is unidentified. The material was PBMCs, obtained approximately 22 days after the first yellow fever vaccination. The chain links TRBV7-3 to TRBJ2-3; 7 bases align to TRBD1. The TCR originated in a man aged 18 to 29 who received the YFV17D yellow fever vaccine. CDR3 protein: CASSQGQITDTQYF. The DNA of the CDR3 is TGTGCCAGCAGCCAGGGACAGATCACAGATACGCAGTATTTT.